What follows are 4 T cell receptor beta chains derived from one specimen sequenced in a study of T cells after yellow fever vaccination. One entry per CDR3 protein results from TCRdb running MiXCR on the 5' RACE reads. The sample holds about 400,000 distinct CDR3 sequences, 6% to 8% seen once. Sample: PBMCs, taken 5 days after the yellow fever booster vaccination. The origin of the receptors is a young man who received the YFV17D yellow fever vaccine.

In its sample, this clonotype was seen a few times. This chain links TRBV5-4 with TRBJ1-2; possible D gene TRBD1, 5 bases. Per the germline V gene, CDR1 is SGHNT and CDR2 is YYREEE (reference sequence). This CDR3 region has 14 residues. V lost 4 bases and J 6 bases, leaving 16 bases between the germline ends. For the CDR3, the DNA is TGTGCCAGCAGCCCACTTTTGGGGCAGGATGGCTACACCTTC. Amino acid sequence: CASSPLLGQDGYTF.

This clonotype was observed a handful of times. V is TRBV27 and J is TRBJ1-3, with 9 positions matching TRBD1. CDR3 length equals 17 residues. The ends lost 4 bases at V and 1 base at J; junction bases unmatched: 8. From germline, CDR1 is MNHEY and CDR2 SMNVEV (reference sequence). The DNA of the CDR3 is TGTGCCAGCAGTTCTTGGACAGGGGTAAATTCTGGAAACACCATATATTTT. This translates into CASSSWTGVNSGNTIYF.

The chain uses TRBV11-2 and TRBJ2-2, with 8 bases matching TRBD2. This CDR3 has 19 amino acids. Germline CDR1 and CDR2: SGHAT and FQNNGV. V gave up 1 base and J gave up 5 bases; unmatched junction bases: 15. The CDR3, as DNA: TGTGCCAGCAGCTTAGTAAGCGGGAGCTCAGTTTGGTGGACCGGGGAGCTGTTTTTT. Amino acids: CASSLVSGSSVWWTGELFF.

This clonotype was seen many times. For the CDR3, the DNA is TGCGCCAGCAGCATGGGGGACCTTACCTACAATGAGCAGTTCTTC. Protein: CASSMGDLTYNEQFF. This chain uses TRBV5-1 with TRBJ2-1; D could derive from TRBD1 or TRBD2 (5 bases each). V lost 4 bases, J lost 2 bases, and 13 bases lay in between. Germline V gives CDR1 SGHRS, CDR2 YFSETQ. There are 15 residues in the CDR3.